This TCR beta chain was sequenced for a study of follicular helper T cells after annual influenza vaccination. Overall study results and limits: Day 7 ICOS+CD38+ clones later appeared mostly in ICOS-CD38- cTfh.

Time point meaning: 2015-2016 season, 7 days after influenza vaccination. Vaccine contraindications, substance abuse, HIV/AIDS, active malignancy and active illness excluded donors. Blood volume per time point ranged from roughly 40 to 100 mL. As regards this clone: Its antigen is not identified.

Clones were read by immunoSEQ multiplex PCR, and TCRdb kept only the in-frame ones, dropping some. The sample lists about 5,600 clones, 80% to 85% occurring once. CDR3 length equals 13 residues. V was trimmed by 4 bases and J by 7 bases, leaving 15 bases between them. CDR1 SGHRS and CDR2 YFSETQ come from the germline V gene. The rearrangement links TRBV5-1 to TRBJ2-7; D unclear. The material was CXCR5+ CD38- circulating T follicular helper cells from blood, obtained 7 days after influenza vaccination. Documented subset: circulating Tfh, non-naive CD4+CXCR5+PD-1+ (ICOS+CD38+ or ICOS-CD38-). This TCR derives from an adult who received the influenza vaccine. Written as DNA, the CDR3 is TGCGCCAGCAGCAGTGGGGAAGTTTCTGAGCAGTACTTC. The encoded protein is CASSSGEVSEQYF.